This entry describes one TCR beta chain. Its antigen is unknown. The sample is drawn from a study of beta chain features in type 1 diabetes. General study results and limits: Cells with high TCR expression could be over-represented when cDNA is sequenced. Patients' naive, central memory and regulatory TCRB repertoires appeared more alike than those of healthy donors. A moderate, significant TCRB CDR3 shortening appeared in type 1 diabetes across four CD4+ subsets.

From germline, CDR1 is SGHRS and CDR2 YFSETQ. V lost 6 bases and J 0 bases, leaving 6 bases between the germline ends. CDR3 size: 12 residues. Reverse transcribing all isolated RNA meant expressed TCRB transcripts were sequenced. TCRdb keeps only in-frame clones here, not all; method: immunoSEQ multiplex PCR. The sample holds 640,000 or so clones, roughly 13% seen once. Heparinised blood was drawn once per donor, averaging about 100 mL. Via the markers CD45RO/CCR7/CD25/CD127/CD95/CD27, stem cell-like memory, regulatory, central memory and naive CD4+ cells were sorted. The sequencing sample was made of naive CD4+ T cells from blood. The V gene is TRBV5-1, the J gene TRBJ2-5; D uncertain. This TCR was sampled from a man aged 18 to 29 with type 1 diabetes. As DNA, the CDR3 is TGCGCCAGCACCGGAAACCAAGAGACCCAGTACTTC. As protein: CASTGNQETQYF.